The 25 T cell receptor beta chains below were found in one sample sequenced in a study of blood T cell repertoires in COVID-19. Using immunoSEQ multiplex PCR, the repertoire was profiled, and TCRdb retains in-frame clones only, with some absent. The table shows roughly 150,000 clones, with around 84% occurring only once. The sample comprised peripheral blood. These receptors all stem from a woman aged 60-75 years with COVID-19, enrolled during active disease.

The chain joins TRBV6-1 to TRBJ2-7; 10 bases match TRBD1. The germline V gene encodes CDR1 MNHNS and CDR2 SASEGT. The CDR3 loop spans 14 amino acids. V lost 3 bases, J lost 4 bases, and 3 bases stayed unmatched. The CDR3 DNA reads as TGTGCCAGCAGTGAGGACAGGGGGGCTTACGAGCAGTACGTC. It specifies CASSEDRGAYEQYV.

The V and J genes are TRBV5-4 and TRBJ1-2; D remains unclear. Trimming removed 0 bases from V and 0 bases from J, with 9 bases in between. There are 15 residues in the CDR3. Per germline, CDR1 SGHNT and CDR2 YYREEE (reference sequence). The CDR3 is CASSLEQVPNYGYTF. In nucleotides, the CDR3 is TGTGCCAGCAGCTTGGAGCAAGTCCCTAACTATGGCTACACCTTC. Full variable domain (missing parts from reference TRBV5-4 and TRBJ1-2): ETGVTQSPTHLIKTRGQQVTLRCSSQSGHNTVSWYQQALGQGPQFIFQYYREEENGRGNFPPRFSGLQFPNYSSELNVNALELDDSALYLCASSLEQVPNYGYTFGSGTRLTVV.

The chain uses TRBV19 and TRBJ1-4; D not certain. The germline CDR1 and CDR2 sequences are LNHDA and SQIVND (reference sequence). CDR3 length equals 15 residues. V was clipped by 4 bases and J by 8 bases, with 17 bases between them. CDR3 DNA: TGTGCCAGTAGTACGCGACAACGGCTTGGAGAAAAACTGTTTTTT. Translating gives CASSTRQRLGEKLFF.

DNA for the CDR3: TGTGCCAGCGGCTCACCAATGAACACTGAAGCTTTCTTT. Amino acids: CASGSPMNTEAFF. This chain connects TRBV12-3 or TRBV12-4 to TRBJ1-1; D remains unclear. The CDR3 spans 13 residues. Trimming cost V 8 bases and J 0 bases, with 10 bases left between them.

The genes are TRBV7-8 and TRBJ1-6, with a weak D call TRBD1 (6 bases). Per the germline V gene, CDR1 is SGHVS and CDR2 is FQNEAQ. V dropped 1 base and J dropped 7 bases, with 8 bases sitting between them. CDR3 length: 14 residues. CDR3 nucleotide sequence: TGTGCCAGCAGCTTAGAGGGGGGGAATTCACCCCTCCACTTT. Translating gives CASSLEGGNSPLHF.

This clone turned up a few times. The CDR3 nucleotides are TGTGCCAGTAGTGGACAGGTCAATGAGCAGTTCTTC. As protein: CASSGQVNEQFF. The V gene is TRBV19, the J gene TRBJ2-1; 7 bases map to TRBD1. V was clipped by 5 bases and J by 6 bases; unmatched bases: 1. The V gene's germline CDR1 is LNHDA and CDR2 SQIVND (reference sequence). The CDR3 loop spans 12 amino acids.

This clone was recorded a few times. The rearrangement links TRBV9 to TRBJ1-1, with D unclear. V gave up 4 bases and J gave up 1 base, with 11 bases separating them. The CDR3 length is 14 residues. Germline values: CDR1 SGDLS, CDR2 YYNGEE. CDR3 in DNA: TGTGCCAGCAGCCCCCGGGTGTCGAACACTGAAGCTTTCTTT. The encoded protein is CASSPRVSNTEAFF.

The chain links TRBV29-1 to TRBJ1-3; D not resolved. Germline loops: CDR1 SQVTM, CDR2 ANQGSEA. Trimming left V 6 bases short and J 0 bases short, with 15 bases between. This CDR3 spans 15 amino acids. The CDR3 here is CSVRPVEDSGNTIYF. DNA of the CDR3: TGCAGCGTAAGACCGGTAGAGGACTCTGGAAACACCATATATTTT.

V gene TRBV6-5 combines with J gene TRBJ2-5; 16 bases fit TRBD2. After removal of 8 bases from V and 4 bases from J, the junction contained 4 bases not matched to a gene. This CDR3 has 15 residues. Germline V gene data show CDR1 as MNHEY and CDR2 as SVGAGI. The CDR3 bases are TGTGCCAGCGGGACTAGCGGGAGGGCCGCAGAGACCCAGTACTTC. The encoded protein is CASGTSGRAAETQYF.

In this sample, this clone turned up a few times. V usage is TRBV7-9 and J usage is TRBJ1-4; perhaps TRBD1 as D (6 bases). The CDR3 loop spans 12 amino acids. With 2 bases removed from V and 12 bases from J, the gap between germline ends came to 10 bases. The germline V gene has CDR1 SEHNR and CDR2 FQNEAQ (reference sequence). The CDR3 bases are TGTGCCAGCAGCTTAATGGGGGGGCAACTGTTTTTT. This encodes CASSLMGGQLFF.

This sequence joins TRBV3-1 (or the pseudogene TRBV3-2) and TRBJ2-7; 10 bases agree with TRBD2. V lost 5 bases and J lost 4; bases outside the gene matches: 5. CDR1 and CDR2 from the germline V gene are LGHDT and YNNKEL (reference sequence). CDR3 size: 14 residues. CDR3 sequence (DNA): TGTGCCAGCAGCAGCGGGAGGGCCAGGTACGAGCAGTACTTC. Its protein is CASSSGRARYEQYF.

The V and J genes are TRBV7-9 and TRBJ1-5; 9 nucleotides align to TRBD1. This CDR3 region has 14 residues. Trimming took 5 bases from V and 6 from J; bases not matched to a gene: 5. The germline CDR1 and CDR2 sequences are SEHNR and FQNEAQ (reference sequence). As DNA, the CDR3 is TGTGCCAGCAGCCTTGGGACAGGGAGTCAGCCCCAGCATTTT. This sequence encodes CASSLGTGSQPQHF.

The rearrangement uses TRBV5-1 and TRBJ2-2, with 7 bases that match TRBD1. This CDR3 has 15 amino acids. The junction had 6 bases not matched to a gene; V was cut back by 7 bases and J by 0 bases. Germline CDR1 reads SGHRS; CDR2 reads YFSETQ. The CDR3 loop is CASGTGAANTGELFF. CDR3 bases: TGCGCCAGCGGTACAGGGGCCGCGAACACCGGGGAGCTGTTTTTT.

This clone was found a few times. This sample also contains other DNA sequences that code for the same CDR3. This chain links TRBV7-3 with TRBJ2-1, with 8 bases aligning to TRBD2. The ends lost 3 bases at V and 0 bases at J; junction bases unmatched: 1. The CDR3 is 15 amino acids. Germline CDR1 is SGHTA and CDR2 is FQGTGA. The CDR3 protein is CASSFLAGSYNEQFF. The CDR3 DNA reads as TGTGCCAGCAGCTTCCTAGCGGGCTCCTACAATGAGCAGTTCTTC.

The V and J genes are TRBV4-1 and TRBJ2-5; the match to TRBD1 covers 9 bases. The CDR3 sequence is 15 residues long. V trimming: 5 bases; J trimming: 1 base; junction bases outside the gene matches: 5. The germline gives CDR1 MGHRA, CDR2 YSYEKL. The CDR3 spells CASSDRDRAQETQYF. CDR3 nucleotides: TGCGCCAGCAGCGACCGGGACAGGGCCCAAGAGACCCAGTACTTC.

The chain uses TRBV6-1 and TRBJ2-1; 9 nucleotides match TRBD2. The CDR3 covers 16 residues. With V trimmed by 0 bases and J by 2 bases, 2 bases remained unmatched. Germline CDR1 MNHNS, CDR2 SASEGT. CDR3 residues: CASSEARGGTYNEQFF. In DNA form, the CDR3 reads TGTGCCAGCAGTGAAGCGCGGGGGGGCACCTACAATGAGCAGTTCTTC.

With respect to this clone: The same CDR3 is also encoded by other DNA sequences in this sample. CDR3 nucleotides: TGCAGTGCCAGTAGGCTAGCGAACACCGGGGAGCTGTTTTTT. It is translated as CSASRLANTGELFF. The chain combines TRBV20-1 with TRBJ2-2; D not resolved. The V and J ends lost 6 bases and 0 bases respectively, with 11 bases between them. CDR3 length equals 14 residues. The germline CDR1 and CDR2 sequences are DFQATT and SNEGSKA (reference sequence).

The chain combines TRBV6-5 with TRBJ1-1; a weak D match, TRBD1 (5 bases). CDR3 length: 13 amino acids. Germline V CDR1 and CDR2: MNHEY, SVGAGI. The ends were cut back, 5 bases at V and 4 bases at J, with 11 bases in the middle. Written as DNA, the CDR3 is TGTGCCAGCAGTCCCAGGGCGACCACTGAAGCTTTCTTT. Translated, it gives CASSPRATTEAFF.

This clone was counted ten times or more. CDR3 sequence (DNA): TGTGCCAGCAGCCGGGCGACCCGGACAGGCTATAATTCACCCCTCCACTTT. Amino acids: CASSRATRTGYNSPLHF. This chain joins TRBV7-2 and TRBJ1-6, with 7 bases matching TRBD1. The CDR3 totals 17 residues. Germline CDR1 reads SGHTA; CDR2 reads FQGNSA. V dropped 5 bases and J dropped 3; count of bases not matched to a gene: 10.

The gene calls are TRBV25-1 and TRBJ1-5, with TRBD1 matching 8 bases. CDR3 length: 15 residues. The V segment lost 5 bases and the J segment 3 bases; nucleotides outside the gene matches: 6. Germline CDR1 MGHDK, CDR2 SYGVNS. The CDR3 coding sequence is TGTGCCAGCAGTTACGGACAGGGCCCCAATCAGCCCCAGCATTTT. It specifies CASSYGQGPNQPQHF. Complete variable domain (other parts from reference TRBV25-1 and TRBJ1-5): EADIYQTPRYLVIGTGKKITLECSQTMGHDKMYWYQQDPGMELHLIHYSYGVNSTEKGDLSSESTVSRIRTEHFPLTLESARPSHTSQYLCASSYGQGPNQPQHFGDGTRLSIL.

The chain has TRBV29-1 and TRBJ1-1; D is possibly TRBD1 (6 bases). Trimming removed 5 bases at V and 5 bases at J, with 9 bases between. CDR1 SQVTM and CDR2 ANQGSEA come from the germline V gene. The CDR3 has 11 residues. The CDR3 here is CSVHRGTEAFF. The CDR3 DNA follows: TGCAGCGTTCATAGGGGGACTGAAGCTTTCTTT.

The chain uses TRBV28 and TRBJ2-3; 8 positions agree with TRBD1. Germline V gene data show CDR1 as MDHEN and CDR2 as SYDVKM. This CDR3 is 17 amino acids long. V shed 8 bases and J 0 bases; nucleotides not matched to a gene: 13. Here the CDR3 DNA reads TGTGCCAGCCCCCCAGGGACAGGCCACACCAGCACAGATACGCAGTATTTT. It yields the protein CASPPGTGHTSTDTQYF. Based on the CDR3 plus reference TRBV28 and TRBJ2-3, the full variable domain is DVKVTQSSRYLVKRTGEKVFLECVQDMDHENMFWYRQDPGLGLRLIYFSYDVKMKEKGDIPEGYSVSREKKERFSLILESASTNQTSMYLCASPPGTGHTSTDTQYFGPGTRLTVL.

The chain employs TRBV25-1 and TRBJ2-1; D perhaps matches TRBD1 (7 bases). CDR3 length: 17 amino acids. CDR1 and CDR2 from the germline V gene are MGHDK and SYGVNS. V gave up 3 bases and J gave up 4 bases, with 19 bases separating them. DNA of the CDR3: TGTGCCAGCAGTGATTGGGGCAGGGGGGAACGGTACAATGAGCAGTTCTTC. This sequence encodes CASSDWGRGERYNEQFF.

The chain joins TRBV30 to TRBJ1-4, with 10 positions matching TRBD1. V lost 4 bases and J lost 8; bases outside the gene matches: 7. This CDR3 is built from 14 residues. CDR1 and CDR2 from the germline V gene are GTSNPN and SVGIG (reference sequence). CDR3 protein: CAWKRTGGSEKLFF. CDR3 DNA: TGTGCCTGGAAAAGGACAGGGGGTAGCGAAAAACTGTTTTTT.

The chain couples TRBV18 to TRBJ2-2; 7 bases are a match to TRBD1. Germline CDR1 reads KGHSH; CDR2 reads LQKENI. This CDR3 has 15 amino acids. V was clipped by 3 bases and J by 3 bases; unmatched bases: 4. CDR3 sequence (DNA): TGTGCCAGCTCACCCCGACAGGGTTACACCGGGGAGCTGTTTTTT. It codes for CASSPRQGYTGELFF.